The 9 T cell receptor beta chains in this list originate from one sample, sequenced in a study of blood T cell repertoires in COVID-19. Profiled with immunoSEQ multiplex PCR; TCRdb holds only in-frame clones, not every one. The top ten clones hold 22% of a sample with about 170,000 clones, about 80% of them seen once. Source material: peripheral blood. These receptors were taken from a woman of 80 years or more with acute or convalescent COVID-19.

The CDR3 region has the DNA TGTGCCAGCAGTTTGGACAGGGAAGGTCCCCAGCATTTT. This translates into CASSLDREGPQHF. The J gene is TRBJ1-5, the V gene TRBV27, with TRBD1 matching over 8 bases. The germline gives CDR1 MNHEY, CDR2 SMNVEV (reference sequence). This CDR3 contains 13 residues. Unmatched junction bases numbered 5, after V lost 3 bases and J lost 10 bases.

The chain has TRBV9 and TRBJ1-2; D remains ambiguous. V shed 0 bases and J shed 7 bases, with 10 bases lying between them. Germline values: CDR1 SGDLS, CDR2 YYNGEE. The CDR3 is made up of 13 amino acids. The CDR3 coding sequence is TGTGCCAGCAGCGTAGAAGCCCCTCGTGGCTACACCTTC. Translation: CASSVEAPRGYTF.

This clone was seen repeatedly, ten times or more. The J gene is TRBJ2-7, the V gene TRBV27, with a weak D call TRBD1 (6 bases). The length of the CDR3 is 16 residues. Deletions cut 1 base from V and 0 bases from J, with 13 bases between. Germline V lookup: CDR1 MNHEY, CDR2 SMNVEV (reference sequence). The CDR3 DNA reads TGTGCCAGCAGTTTATTCTCAGGGGTCAGCTCCTACGAGCAGTACTTC. As protein: CASSLFSGVSSYEQYF.

The V gene is TRBV21-1, the J gene TRBJ2-1; whether TRBD2, the table's D call, matches the DNA was not checked. TRBV21-1 is an annotated pseudogene. The CDR3 consists of 19 residues. The CDR3 nucleotides are TGTGCCAGCAGCAAAGGACTAGCGGGATCCGTTACCATCTACAATGAGCAGTTCTTC. This encodes CASSKGLAGSVTIYNEQFF.

The rearrangement uses TRBV5-1 and TRBJ1-4; D is possibly TRBD1 (6 bases). This CDR3 is 14 amino acids long. Germline CDR1 is SGHRS and CDR2 is YFSETQ. V was cut by 0 bases and J by 7 bases, with 10 bases left in between. CDR3 residues: CASSLGRGSEKLFF. CDR3 sequence (DNA): TGCGCCAGCAGCTTGGGTAGGGGGAGTGAAAAACTGTTTTTT. Together with reference TRBV5-1 and TRBJ1-4, the CDR3 gives the full variable domain: KAGVTQTPRYLIKTRGQQVTLSCSPISGHRSVSWYQQTPGQGLQFLFEYFSETQRNKGNFPGRFSGRQFSNSRSEMNVSTLELGDSALYLCASSLGRGSEKLFFGSGTQLSVL.

This clone came up a few times. The gene calls are TRBV18 and TRBJ2-2; 10 bases are shared with TRBD1. The CDR3 runs 16 residues. Trimming took 1 base from V and 2 from J; bases not matched to a gene: 1. CDR1 is KGHSH, CDR2 LQKENI, per germline. The CDR3 DNA follows: TGTGCCAGCTCACCACGGGACAGGGGTAACACCGGGGAGCTGTTTTTT. This codes for CASSPRDRGNTGELFF.

This chain connects TRBV5-1 to TRBJ1-2; a weak D match, TRBD1 (6 bases). The CDR3 contains 13 residues. CDR1 and CDR2 (germline): SGHRS, YFSETQ. V gave up 4 bases and J gave up 11 bases, with 18 bases separating them. Written as DNA, the CDR3 is TGCGCCAGCAGCCCCTCATGGACAGAGGGATACACCTTC. It translates to CASSPSWTEGYTF.

The chain recombines TRBV19 with TRBJ1-3; no firm D call. CDR3 length: 14 amino acids. Per the germline V gene, CDR1 is LNHDA and CDR2 is SQIVND (reference sequence). V gave up 6 bases and J gave up 3 bases, with 12 bases separating them. The CDR3 nucleotides read TGTGCCAGTAGCCGGGCGGGGATTGGAAACACCATATATTTT. Encoded protein: CASSRAGIGNTIYF.

This clone was found once. V is TRBV10-3 and J is TRBJ2-3; TRBD2 agrees at 10 bases. V was clipped by 6 bases and J by 5 bases; unmatched bases: 5. The CDR3 sequence is 14 residues long. Germline V gene sequence: CDR1 ENHRY, CDR2 SYGVKD. CDR3 in DNA: TGTGCCATCAGGGCCGGGACTAGCGTAGATACGCAGTATTTT. It specifies CAIRAGTSVDTQYF.